These 27 T cell receptor beta chains originate from one sample sequenced in a study of T-cell reconstitution after alpha-beta-depleted transplantation in children. TCRbeta library construction was performed incorporating unique molecular identifiers. TCRdb fed the PCR reads into MiXCR, producing one record per CDR3 protein. The sample consists of approximately 340,000 distinct CDR3 sequences, under 13% of them appearing once. The sample here was PBMCs from the stem cell graft donor, taken from the stem cell graft. Receptors were obtained from a human donor who donated a stem cell graft to a child with acute lymphoblastic leukemia.

This clonotype was seen only a few times. The genes are TRBV20-1 and TRBJ2-3; D is unclear. The germline CDR1 and CDR2 sequences are DFQATT and SNEGSKA (reference sequence). Trimming left V 2 bases short and J 2 bases short, with 14 bases between. The CDR3 runs 15 residues. The CDR3 here is CSARSPSLDTDTQYF. The CDR3 DNA reads TGCAGTGCTAGATCCCCCAGCCTCGACACAGATACGCAGTATTTT.

In its sample, this clonotype was seen a few times. The chain links TRBV12-5 to TRBJ2-5, with a possible D match to TRBD1 (6 bases). The germline gives CDR1 LGHNT, CDR2 FRNRAP. CDR3 size: 18 residues. Trimming took off 3 bases at V and 2 bases at J, with 22 bases between the two ends. The CDR3 sequence: CASGFPLPPGHPQETQYF. Written as DNA, the CDR3 is TGTGCTAGTGGTTTCCCCCTGCCCCCGGGACACCCTCAAGAGACCCAGTACTTC.

This clonotype showed up many times. J is TRBJ2-3 and V is TRBV5-1; D gene unclear. Trimming shortened V by 2 bases and J by 2 bases, and 12 bases separated the two germline ends. Germline CDR1 SGHRS, CDR2 YFSETQ. The CDR3 consists of 15 residues. CDR3 protein: CASSFNPGHTDTQYF. CDR3 coding DNA: TGCGCCAGCAGCTTTAATCCGGGCCACACAGATACGCAGTATTTT.

This chain joins TRBV7-9 and TRBJ1-4; D not resolved. This CDR3 is built from 16 residues. Trimming took 0 bases from V and 0 from J, leaving 8 bases between them. CDR1 SEHNR and CDR2 FQNEAQ come from the germline V gene (reference sequence). The CDR3 spells CASSLAVLATNEKLFF. The CDR3 DNA reads TGTGCCAGCAGCTTAGCAGTGCTTGCAACTAATGAAAAACTGTTTTTT.

In this sample, this clonotype turned up a few times. The rearrangement joins TRBV5-1 to TRBJ2-7, with 8 bases that match TRBD2. Losses at the gene ends were 4 bases for V and 4 bases for J; bases not matched to a gene: 7. This CDR3 spans 14 amino acids. Germline assignment: CDR1 SGHRS and CDR2 YFSETQ. CDR3 in DNA: TGCGCCAGCAGCCCCGGGGTAGCGGGGTACGAGCAGTACTTC. This encodes CASSPGVAGYEQYF.

The rearrangement joins TRBV6-2 or TRBV6-3 to TRBJ1-5; D is perhaps TRBD1 (5 bases). This CDR3 is 15 amino acids long. The germline V and J ends were trimmed by 2 bases and 3 bases, with 11 bases remaining between them. Germline values: CDR1 MNHEY, CDR2 SVGEGT. CDR3 protein: CASSYRRDDNQPQHF. The CDR3 DNA sequence: TGTGCCAGCAGTTACCGCAGGGACGACAATCAGCCCCAGCATTTT.

In its sample, this clonotype was seen a few times. The chain joins TRBV5-4 to TRBJ2-4; D is unresolved. Trimming left V 4 bases short and J 11 bases short, with 19 bases between. The V gene's germline CDR1 is SGHNT and CDR2 YYREEE (reference sequence). The CDR3 runs to 14 residues. The CDR3: CASSDGKALSFQYF. CDR3 in DNA: TGTGCCAGCAGCGATGGGAAAGCCCTGTCCTTTCAGTACTTC.

The chain couples TRBV20-1 to TRBJ2-7; D is perhaps TRBD2 (6 bases). Germline CDR1 DFQATT, CDR2 SNEGSKA (reference sequence). CDR3 size: 13 residues. V lost 6 bases and J 2 bases, leaving 14 bases between the germline ends. The CDR3 DNA is TGCAGTGCCCGTGGAGGGCTGACCTACGAGCAGTACTTC. This encodes CSARGGLTYEQYF.

The chain recombines TRBV5-1 with TRBJ2-3; D is unresolved. CDR1 SGHRS and CDR2 YFSETQ come from the germline V gene. The CDR3 covers 13 residues. The germline V and J ends were trimmed by 1 base and 4 bases, with 7 bases remaining between them. CDR3 amino acids: CASSLSSADTQYF. In DNA form, the CDR3 reads TGCGCCAGCAGCTTGTCTTCGGCAGATACGCAGTATTTT.

The genes are TRBV11-2 and TRBJ2-5, with 7 bases matching TRBD2. This CDR3 has 15 amino acids. Germline V CDR1 and CDR2: SGHAT, FQNNGV. The junction had 13 bases not matched to a gene; V was cut back by 7 bases and J by 5 bases. The CDR3 spells CASTVRTRSTETQYF. The CDR3 DNA is TGTGCCAGCACAGTGAGGACTAGAAGTACGGAGACCCAGTACTTC. Variable domain in full (rest from reference TRBV11-2 and TRBJ2-5): EAGVAQSPRYKIIEKRQSVAFWCNPISGHATLYWYQQILGQGPKLLIQFQNNGVVDDSQLPKDRFSAERLKGVDSTLKIQPAKLEDSAVYLCASTVRTRSTETQYFGPGTRLLVL.

This clonotype showed up many times. The chain's CDR3 is CASSLRPGLAELETQYF. The CDR3 bases are TGTGCCAGCAGCTTGAGGCCGGGACTAGCGGAACTAGAGACCCAGTACTTC. The chain has TRBV5-5 and TRBJ2-5, with TRBD2 identical over 11 bases. This CDR3 comprises 17 residues. V dropped 1 base and J dropped 4; count of bases not matched to a gene: 9. Germline assignment: CDR1 SGHKS and CDR2 YYEKEE (reference sequence).

The rearrangement links TRBV7-2 to TRBJ2-7; D is undetermined. This CDR3 has 12 residues. Trimming left V 5 bases short and J 4 bases short, with 9 bases between. The germline CDR1 and CDR2 sequences are SGHTA and FQGNSA. The CDR3 here is CASSPSWYEQYF. The DNA of the CDR3 is TGTGCCAGCAGCCCGTCTTGGTACGAGCAGTACTTC. Full variable domain (outside the CDR3, taken from reference TRBV7-2 and TRBJ2-7): GAGVSQSPSNKVTEKGKDVELRCDPISGHTALYWYRQSLGQGLEFLIYFQGNSAPDKSGLPSDRFSAERTGGSVSTLTIQRTQQEDSAVYLCASSPSWYEQYFGPGTRLTVT.

This clonotype was found a few times. V is TRBV20-1 and J is TRBJ2-6; TRBD2 aligns across 12 bases. V lost 0 bases and J lost 5; bases outside the gene matches: 8. The CDR3 is made up of 18 amino acids. The germline CDR1 and CDR2 sequences are DFQATT and SNEGSKA (reference sequence). The CDR3 DNA sequence: TGCAGTGCTAGAGATTCGAGGACTAGCGGGATATGGGCCAACGTCCTGACTTTC. Residues: CSARDSRTSGIWANVLTF.

J is TRBJ2-3 and V is TRBV28; D may correspond to TRBD1 or TRBD2 (5 bases each). Trimming shortened V by 5 bases and J by 1 base, and 10 bases separated the two germline ends. This CDR3 contains 14 residues. Germline V gives CDR1 MDHEN, CDR2 SYDVKM. CDR3 coding DNA: TGTGCCAGCAGTCCGCAGGGACGCACAGATACGCAGTATTTT. Translating it yields CASSPQGRTDTQYF.

DNA of the CDR3: TGCAGTGCTAGAGCCTACAGGGGTTCGGGCACTGAAGCTTTCTTT. Translation: CSARAYRGSGTEAFF. This chain joins TRBV20-1 and TRBJ1-1; 7 positions agree with TRBD1. V trimming: 1 base; J trimming: 4 bases; junction bases outside the gene matches: 9. Germline V CDR1 and CDR2: DFQATT, SNEGSKA (reference sequence). The CDR3 is 15 residues long.

The table lists this clonotype with a few counts. The junction differs from germline at one of its ends, possibly a read error. The DNA for the CDR3 is TGCAGCGCTGAACTAGCGGGAGATAGCACAGATACGCAGTATTTT. This sequence encodes CSAELAGDSTDTQYF. The chain employs TRBV29-1 and TRBJ2-3, with TRBD2 matching 11 bases. Germline assignment: CDR1 SQVTM and CDR2 ANQGSEA. The CDR3 has 15 amino acids.

This chain joins TRBV5-1 and TRBJ1-3, with D possibly matching TRBD1 (5 bases). V lost 0 bases, J lost 0 bases, and 10 bases lay in between. The CDR3 is made up of 16 amino acids. CDR1 and CDR2 from the germline V gene are SGHRS and YFSETQ. CDR3 loop: CASSLDGAFSGNTIYF. The CDR3, as DNA: TGCGCCAGCAGCTTGGATGGGGCGTTCTCTGGAAACACCATATATTTT.

The chain is built from TRBV5-1 and TRBJ1-1; 7 positions agree with TRBD1. CDR1 is SGHRS, CDR2 YFSETQ, per germline. The CDR3 spans 17 residues. V shed 1 base and J 1 base; nucleotides not matched to a gene: 10. CDR3 sequence reads: CASSLQTGRLANTEAFF. CDR3 DNA sequence: TGCGCCAGCAGCTTGCAGACAGGGAGGTTGGCGAACACTGAAGCTTTCTTT. Filled out from reference TRBV5-1 and TRBJ1-1, the complete variable domain reads KAGVTQTPRYLIKTRGQQVTLSCSPISGHRSVSWYQQTPGQGLQFLFEYFSETQRNKGNFPGRFSGRQFSNSRSEMNVSTLELGDSALYLCASSLQTGRLANTEAFFGQGTRLTVV.

The V call is TRBV9, the J call TRBJ2-1; D not resolved. Trimming left V 3 bases short and J 4 bases short, with 8 bases between. The germline V gene encodes CDR1 SGDLS and CDR2 YYNGEE. This CDR3 has 13 residues. The CDR3: CASSATLYNEQFF. The CDR3 nucleotides read TGTGCCAGCAGCGCGACCCTTTACAATGAGCAGTTCTTC.

The chain carries TRBV10-3 and TRBJ2-1; 11 positions agree with TRBD2. J was trimmed by 3 bases and V by 3 bases; bases with no gene match: 4. This CDR3 region has 16 residues. Germline CDR1 is ENHRY and CDR2 is SYGVKD. CDR3 in DNA: TGTGCCATCAGTGACCCCGGGACTAGCGGCTACAATGAGCAGTTCTTC. Its protein is CAISDPGTSGYNEQFF.

This chain links TRBV5-1 with TRBJ2-3; D remains ambiguous. The CDR3 sequence is 15 residues long. CDR1 SGHRS and CDR2 YFSETQ come from the germline V gene. Trimming pared 0 bases from V and 2 bases from J, leaving 10 bases between. The DNA for the CDR3 is TGCGCCAGCAGCTTGGAGGGTGTTCCCACAGATACGCAGTATTTT. It translates to CASSLEGVPTDTQYF.

This clonotype has a handful of counts. This chain uses TRBV9 with TRBJ2-7; 8 nucleotides line up with TRBD2. The CDR3 consists of 13 residues. Germline loops: CDR1 SGDLS, CDR2 YYNGEE. Trimming took 6 bases from V and 7 from J; bases not matched to a gene: 9. This chain's CDR3 is CASTPSGLGEQYF. For the CDR3, the DNA is TGTGCCAGCACCCCGTCGGGACTAGGGGAGCAGTACTTC.

This clonotype came up a few times. This rearrangement joins TRBV29-1 to TRBJ2-7, with 7 nucleotides matching TRBD2. This CDR3 spans 15 amino acids. J lost 0 bases, V lost 0 bases, and 5 bases had no gene match. The germline V gene encodes CDR1 SQVTM and CDR2 ANQGSEA. The CDR3 sequence: CSVEDWGGSSYEQYF. CDR3 bases: TGCAGCGTTGAAGATTGGGGCGGGAGCTCCTACGAGCAGTACTTC.

This clonotype was counted between two and nine times. The rearrangement joins TRBV9 to TRBJ2-5, with TRBD2 identical over 10 bases. CDR1 is SGDLS, CDR2 YYNGEE, per germline. V lost 3 bases to trimming and J lost 5 bases; unmatched junction nucleotides: 13. The CDR3 sequence is 17 residues long. The CDR3 protein is CASSATILAGSGETQYF. CDR3 in DNA: TGTGCCAGCAGCGCCACAATACTAGCGGGATCAGGGGAGACCCAGTACTTC.

This clonotype was recorded at least ten times. The chain joins TRBV7-9 to TRBJ2-3; TRBD1 matches at 9 bases. Germline V CDR1 and CDR2: SEHNR, FQNEAQ (reference sequence). V gave up 4 bases and J gave up 0 bases; unmatched junction bases: 5. This CDR3 comprises 16 residues. For the CDR3, the DNA is TGTGCCAGCAGCTCACCCGGGACAGGGAGCACAGATACGCAGTATTTT. This translates into CASSSPGTGSTDTQYF.

The V and J genes are TRBV4-1 and TRBJ1-2; possibly TRBD1 for D (5 bases). V lost 1 base and J lost 4, with 10 bases in between. The V gene's germline CDR1 is MGHRA and CDR2 YSYEKL. This CDR3 is 14 amino acids long. CDR3 DNA sequence: TGCGCCAGCAGCCAAGGGAGGGGAGTCTATGGCTACACCTTC. Amino acids: CASSQGRGVYGYTF.

The chain carries TRBV12-3 or TRBV12-4 and TRBJ2-1; 9 bases align to TRBD2. This CDR3 spans 16 amino acids. Trimming at V came to 2 bases and at J to 5 bases, leaving 7 bases not matched to a gene. CDR3 amino acids: CASSLRMASGDNEQFF. The DNA of the CDR3 is TGTGCCAGCAGTTTAAGGATGGCTAGCGGGGACAATGAGCAGTTCTTC.